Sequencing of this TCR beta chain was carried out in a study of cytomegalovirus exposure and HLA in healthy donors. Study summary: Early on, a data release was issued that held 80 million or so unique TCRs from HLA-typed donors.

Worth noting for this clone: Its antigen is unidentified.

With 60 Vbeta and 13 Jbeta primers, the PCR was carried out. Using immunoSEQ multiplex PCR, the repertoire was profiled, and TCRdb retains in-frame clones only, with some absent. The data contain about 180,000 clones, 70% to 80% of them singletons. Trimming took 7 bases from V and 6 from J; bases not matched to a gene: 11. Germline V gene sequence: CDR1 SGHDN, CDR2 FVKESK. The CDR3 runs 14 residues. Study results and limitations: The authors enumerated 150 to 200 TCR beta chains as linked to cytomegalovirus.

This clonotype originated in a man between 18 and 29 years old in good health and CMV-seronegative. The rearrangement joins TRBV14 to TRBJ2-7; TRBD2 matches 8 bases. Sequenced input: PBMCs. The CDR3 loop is CASKRAGVSSEQYF. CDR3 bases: TGTGCCAGCAAGAGAGCGGGAGTTTCTTCCGAGCAGTACTTC.